This T cell receptor beta chain is drawn from a study of blood T cell repertoires in COVID-19. The CDR3 is made up of 14 amino acids. Trimming shortened V by 0 bases and J by 8 bases, and 11 bases separated the two germline ends. Germline CDR1 and CDR2: LGHDT and YNNKEL (reference sequence). Per the study methods: Quantification of nucleated cells was approximated via reference gene primer amplification. Using immunoSEQ multiplex PCR, the repertoire was profiled, and TCRdb retains in-frame clones only, with some absent. That table gives V, J and clone size, and the DNA gave D and trimming. The table lists over 200,000 clones, more than 75% of them singletons, with approximately 6% in the top ten.

The chain joins TRBV3-1 (or the pseudogene TRBV3-2) to TRBJ2-4; the D gene is possibly TRBD1 (5 bases). The sample taken for sequencing was peripheral blood. The receptor was isolated from a man aged 60 to 75 who had recovered from COVID-19. CDR3 sequence reads: CASSQDRIGDIQYF. The DNA for the CDR3 is TGTGCCAGCAGCCAAGATCGAATAGGGGACATTCAGTACTTC.